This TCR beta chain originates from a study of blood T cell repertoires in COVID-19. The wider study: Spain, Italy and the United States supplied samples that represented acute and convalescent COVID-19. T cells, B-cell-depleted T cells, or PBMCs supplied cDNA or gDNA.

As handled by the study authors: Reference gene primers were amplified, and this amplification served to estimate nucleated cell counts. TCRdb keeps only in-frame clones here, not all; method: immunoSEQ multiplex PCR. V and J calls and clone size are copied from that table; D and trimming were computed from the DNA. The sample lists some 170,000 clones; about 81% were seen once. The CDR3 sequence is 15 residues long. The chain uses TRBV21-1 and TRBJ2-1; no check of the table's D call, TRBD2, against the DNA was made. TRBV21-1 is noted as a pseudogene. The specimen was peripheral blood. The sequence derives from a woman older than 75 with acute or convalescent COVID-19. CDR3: CASSYVAASYNEQFF. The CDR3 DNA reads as TGTGCCAGCAGCTACGTAGCGGCCTCCTACAATGAGCAGTTCTTC.